Listed here are 9 T cell receptor beta chains from one sample, sequenced in a study of low-dose radiotherapy and immunotherapy resistance in tumors. Described time point: after trial treatment. Noted treatment: LDRT plus nivolumab, ipilimumab, low-dose cyclophosphamide and aspirin (RACIN trial). Primers used for first-strand cDNA, a TRAV- and TRBV-specific set, covered both alpha and beta chains. It was with a constant-region primer and a V-primer adapter that TCRs were amplified over roughly 19 PCR cycles. In TCRdb, the reads were re-called with MiXCR into one record per CDR3 protein. Seen here are about 39,000 distinct CDR3 sequences, less than 25% observed once, and the top ten hold 9.2%. Material: PBMCs, obtained after low-dose radiotherapy plus immunotherapy. These TCRs come from a female donor with ovarian cancer.

This clonotype was recorded at least ten times. The chain couples TRBV5-5 to TRBJ1-5; unclear D gene. Germline V gene data show CDR1 as SGHKS and CDR2 as YYEKEE (reference sequence). The CDR3 spans 14 residues. Between the trimmed V and J ends, which lost 4 bases and 0 bases, there was a span of 8 bases. CDR3 loop: CASSLFYSNQPQHF. As DNA, the CDR3 is TGTGCCAGCAGCCTATTCTATAGCAATCAGCCCCAGCATTTT.

This clonotype was counted ten times or more. This chain joins TRBV6-2 or TRBV6-3 and TRBJ1-1; D uncertain. CDR1 and CDR2 from the germline V gene are MNHEY and SVGEGT. V was shortened by 8 bases and J by 3 bases, with 13 bases between the two germline ends. This CDR3 is 13 amino acids long. The chain's CDR3 is CASLTTSYTEAFF. The CDR3 DNA reads TGTGCCAGCTTGACCACGTCGTACACTGAAGCTTTCTTT.

This clonotype came up a few times. It may be a read error: a sequence one base away is much more abundant. J is TRBJ2-6 and V is TRBV30, with D possibly being TRBD1 (6 bases). This CDR3 region has 15 residues. CDR1 GTSNPN and CDR2 SVGIG come from the germline V gene (reference sequence). The DNA of the CDR3 is TGTCCCTGGACCTTACAGGGAACTGGGGCCAACGTCCTGACTTTC. This codes for CPWTLQGTGANVLTF.

The chain combines TRBV10-3 with TRBJ2-7; D call uncertain. CDR1 is ENHRY, CDR2 SYGVKD, per germline. The CDR3 runs to 15 residues. Trimming cost V 2 bases and J 2 bases, with 13 bases left between them. CDR3 nucleotides: TGTGCCATCAGTGAGGGCAGTTCAGGAGCCTACGAGCAGTACTTC. It yields the protein CAISEGSSGAYEQYF.

This clonotype was recorded at least ten times. This chain links TRBV6-6 with TRBJ2-4; 10 nucleotides align to TRBD1. This CDR3 is 14 amino acids long. Germline-derived CDR1 and CDR2 are MNHNY and SVGAGI (reference sequence). J gave up 7 bases and V 2 bases, and 2 bases lay outside the gene matches. In DNA form, the CDR3 reads TGTGCCAGCAGTTACGACAGGGGGCTGAACATTCAGTACTTC. It yields the protein CASSYDRGLNIQYF.

This clonotype was seen repeatedly, ten times or more. The chain combines TRBV29-1 with TRBJ1-1; a weak D match, TRBD1 (5 bases). Deletions cut 7 bases from V and 1 base from J, with 13 bases between. Germline assignment: CDR1 SQVTM and CDR2 ANQGSEA. This CDR3 spans 13 amino acids. DNA for the CDR3: TGCAGCGCGGAGGGGCAAACGAACACTGAAGCTTTCTTT. Translation: CSAEGQTNTEAFF.

Many counts were recorded for this clonotype. The chain couples TRBV3-1 to TRBJ2-1; TRBD2 might be the D (5 bases). V was trimmed by 0 bases and J by 6 bases, leaving 15 bases between them. The CDR3 consists of 16 residues. Germline lookup yields CDR1 LGHDT and CDR2 YNNKEL (reference sequence). CDR3 DNA: TGTGCCAGCAGCCAAGATTCGGCGGGTGGGTTCAATGAGCAGTTCTTC. Protein sequence: CASSQDSAGGFNEQFF.

The table lists this clonotype with many counts. V is TRBV5-1 and J is TRBJ1-1; D ambiguous. V dropped 1 base and J dropped 1 base, with 8 bases sitting between them. From germline, CDR1 is SGHRS and CDR2 YFSETQ. The CDR3 extends over 14 amino acids. The CDR3 is CASSLRGGNTEAFF. The CDR3 DNA follows: TGCGCCAGCAGCTTGAGAGGTGGGAACACTGAAGCTTTCTTT.

A few counts support this clonotype. A far bigger clonotype differs at one base, so this is likely a read error. The chain uses TRBV11-2 and TRBJ2-7; 8 nucleotides align to TRBD1. The CDR3 sequence is 13 residues long. Losses at the gene ends were 6 bases for V and 7 bases for J; bases not matched to a gene: 8. Germline assignment: CDR1 SGHAT and CDR2 FQNNGV. The CDR3 DNA is TGTGCCAGCAGGGAACAGGGGGTGGTTGAGCAGTACTTC. It translates to CASREQGVVEQYF.